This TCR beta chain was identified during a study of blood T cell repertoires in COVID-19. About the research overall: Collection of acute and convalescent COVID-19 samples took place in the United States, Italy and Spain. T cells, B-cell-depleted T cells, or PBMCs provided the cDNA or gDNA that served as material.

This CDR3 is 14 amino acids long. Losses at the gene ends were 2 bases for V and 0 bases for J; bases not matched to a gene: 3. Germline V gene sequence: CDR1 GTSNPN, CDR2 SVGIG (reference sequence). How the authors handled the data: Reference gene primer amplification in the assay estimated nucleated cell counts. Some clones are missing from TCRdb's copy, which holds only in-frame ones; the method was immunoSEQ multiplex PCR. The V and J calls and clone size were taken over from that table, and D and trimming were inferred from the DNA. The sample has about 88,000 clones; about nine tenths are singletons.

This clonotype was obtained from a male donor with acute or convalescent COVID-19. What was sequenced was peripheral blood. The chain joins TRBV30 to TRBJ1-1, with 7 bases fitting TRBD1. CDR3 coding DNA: TGTGCCTGGAGTCCCGGGACAGTGAACACTGAAGCTTTCTTT. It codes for CAWSPGTVNTEAFF. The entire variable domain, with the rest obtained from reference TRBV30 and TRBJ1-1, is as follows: SQTIHQWPATLVQPVGSPLSLECTVEGTSNPNLYWYRQAAGRGLQLLFYSVGIGQISSEVPQNLSASRPQDRQFILSSKKLLLSDSGFYLCAWSPGTVNTEAFFGQGTRLTVV.